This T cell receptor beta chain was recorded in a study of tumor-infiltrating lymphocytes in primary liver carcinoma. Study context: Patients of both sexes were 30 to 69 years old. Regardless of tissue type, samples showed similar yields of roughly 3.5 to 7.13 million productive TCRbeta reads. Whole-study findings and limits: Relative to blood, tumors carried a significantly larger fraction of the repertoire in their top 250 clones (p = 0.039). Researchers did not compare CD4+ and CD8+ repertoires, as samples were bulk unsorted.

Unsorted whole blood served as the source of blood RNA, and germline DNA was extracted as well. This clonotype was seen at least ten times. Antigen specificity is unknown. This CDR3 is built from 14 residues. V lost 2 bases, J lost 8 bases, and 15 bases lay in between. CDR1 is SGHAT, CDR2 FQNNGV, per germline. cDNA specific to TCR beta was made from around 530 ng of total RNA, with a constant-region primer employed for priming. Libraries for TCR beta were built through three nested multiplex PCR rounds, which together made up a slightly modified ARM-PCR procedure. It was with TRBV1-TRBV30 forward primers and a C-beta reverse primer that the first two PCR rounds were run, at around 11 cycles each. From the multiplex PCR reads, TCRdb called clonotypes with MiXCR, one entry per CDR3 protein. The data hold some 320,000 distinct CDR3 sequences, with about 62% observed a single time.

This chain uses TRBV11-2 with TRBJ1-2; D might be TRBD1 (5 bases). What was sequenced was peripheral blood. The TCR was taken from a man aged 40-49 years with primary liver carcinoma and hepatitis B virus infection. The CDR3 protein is CASSLSGGLSGYTF. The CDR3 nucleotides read TGTGCCAGCAGCTTATCCGGGGGATTGAGCGGCTACACCTTC.